One and the same sample provided the 23 T cell receptor beta chains below, sequenced in a study of long-term antiretroviral therapy in people with HIV. Running of the v3.0 immunoSEQ assay took place at survey level. Assay: immunoSEQ multiplex PCR; the TCRdb copy retains only in-frame clones and omits some. Of about 24,000 clones listed, roughly 90% are singletons. Sequencing used unsorted PBMCs, obtained 1.8 years before starting antiretroviral therapy. The source of these receptors is a man over 45 with HIV.

This sequence joins TRBV6-1 and TRBJ1-2, with 7 bases that match TRBD1. The CDR3 loop spans 13 amino acids. V dropped 3 bases and J dropped 7; count of bases not matched to a gene: 5. In germline, CDR1 is MNHNS, CDR2 SASEGT. CDR3 nucleotide sequence: TGTGCCAGCAGTGAGATGACAGGGTCTGGCTACACCTTC. Translated: CASSEMTGSGYTF.

This clone has just one count. The rearrangement uses TRBV20-1 and TRBJ1-2; D unclear. The CDR3 sequence is 11 residues long. Trimming removed 3 bases at V and 4 bases at J, with 6 bases between. CDR1 and CDR2 from the germline V gene are DFQATT and SNEGSKA (reference sequence). CDR3 sequence reads: CSASHSYGYTF. The DNA for the CDR3 is TGCAGTGCTAGTCACAGCTATGGCTACACCTTC.

This chain connects TRBV18 to TRBJ1-2; 12 bases fit TRBD1. The CDR3 has 15 residues. V trimming: 6 bases; J trimming: 6 bases; junction bases outside the gene matches: 8. CDR1 and CDR2 (germline): KGHSH, LQKENI. The CDR3 DNA sequence: TGTGCCAGCTCTCGGGACAGGGGGCGATGGAATGGCTACACCTTC. Protein sequence: CASSRDRGRWNGYTF.

The V call is TRBV7-6, the J call TRBJ1-1; D perhaps matches TRBD1 (5 bases). Trimming removed 5 bases at V and 5 bases at J, with 21 bases between. CDR1 and CDR2 (germline): SGHVS, FNYEAQ. This CDR3 contains 16 residues. CDR3 DNA: TGTGCCAGCAGCGCAGCCGGACAAGGGTGGTCTACTGAAGCTTTCTTT. It encodes CASSAAGQGWSTEAFF.

The chain combines TRBV7-6 with TRBJ2-7; 7 nucleotides line up with TRBD2. Losses at the gene ends were 6 bases for V and 4 bases for J; bases not matched to a gene: 6. Germline V CDR1 and CDR2: SGHVS, FNYEAQ. The CDR3 contains 13 residues. The CDR3: CASSAGVGYEQYF. In nucleotides, the CDR3 is TGTGCCAGCAGTGCGGGGGTGGGGTACGAGCAGTACTTC.

The chain carries TRBV11-2 and TRBJ2-7; tentative D call: TRBD1 (6 bases). This CDR3 has 14 amino acids. V was clipped by 5 bases and J by 1 base, with 12 bases between them. The germline CDR1 and CDR2 sequences are SGHAT and FQNNGV. CDR3 loop: CASSNVGASYEQYF. Written as DNA, the CDR3 is TGTGCCAGCAGCAATGTGGGGGCGTCCTACGAGCAGTACTTC.

The rearrangement uses TRBV5-4 and TRBJ2-3; 8 bases agree with TRBD2. This CDR3 contains 17 residues. V gave up 3 bases and J gave up 3 bases; unmatched junction bases: 12. CDR1 and CDR2 from the germline V gene are SGHNT and YYREEE (reference sequence). The chain's CDR3 is CASSWALVAGLTDTQYF. The CDR3 DNA reads TGTGCCAGCAGCTGGGCCTTAGTAGCGGGGCTGACAGATACGCAGTATTTT.

The chain joins TRBV7-8 to TRBJ1-2, with D uncertain. V gave up 1 base and J gave up 7 bases, with 13 bases separating them. Germline values: CDR1 SGHVS, CDR2 FQNEAQ. The CDR3 is made up of 14 amino acids. The CDR3 is CASSLESRALGYTF. The CDR3 DNA reads as TGTGCCAGCAGCTTAGAGTCCCGCGCCCTTGGCTACACCTTC. The full variable domain, its missing parts supplied by reference TRBV7-8 and TRBJ1-2, is GAGVSQSPRYKVAKRGQDVALRCDPISGHVSLFWYQQALGQGPEFLTYFQNEAQLDKSGLPSDRFFAERPEGSVSTLKIQRTQQEDSAVYLCASSLESRALGYTFGSGTRLTVV.

J is TRBJ2-1 and V is TRBV14; D remains ambiguous. CDR1 is SGHDN, CDR2 FVKESK, per germline. This CDR3 spans 14 amino acids. V was shortened by 3 bases and J by 7 bases, with 13 bases between the two germline ends. In DNA, the CDR3 is TGTGCCAGCAGCCACGGGTACCTCTGGAATGAGCAGTTCTTC. Translated: CASSHGYLWNEQFF.

The V call is TRBV18, the J call TRBJ1-1; D is unclear. Trimming took 1 base from V and 11 from J, leaving 14 bases between them. The length of the CDR3 is 13 residues. CDR1 KGHSH and CDR2 LQKENI come from the germline V gene. The chain's CDR3 is CASSPRKGRPAFF. CDR3 DNA: TGTGCCAGCTCACCACGGAAAGGGCGGCCTGCTTTCTTT.

The J gene is TRBJ2-7, the V gene TRBV2; D might be TRBD1 (5 bases). Trimming cost V 3 bases and J 3 bases, with 18 bases left between them. The CDR3 runs 16 residues. CDR1 SNHLY and CDR2 FYNNEI come from the germline V gene. This CDR3 reads CASSDASGARSYEQYF. CDR3 DNA sequence: TGTGCCAGCAGTGACGCGAGTGGGGCCCGAAGCTACGAGCAGTACTTC.

The chain has TRBV7-9 and TRBJ1-2; D uncertain. Trimming took 0 bases from V and 6 from J, leaving 2 bases between them. The CDR3 contains 11 residues. CDR1 SEHNR and CDR2 FQNEAQ come from the germline V gene (reference sequence). The CDR3 here is CASSLADGYTF. CDR3 sequence (DNA): TGTGCCAGCAGCTTAGCAGATGGCTACACCTTC.

This rearrangement joins TRBV30 to TRBJ1-2; D call uncertain. V shed 3 bases and J shed 0 bases, with 5 bases lying between them. CDR3 length: 12 amino acids. Per the germline V gene, CDR1 is GTSNPN and CDR2 is SVGIG (reference sequence). The CDR3 here is CAWRGTNYGYTF. Written as DNA, the CDR3 is TGTGCCTGGAGGGGGACTAACTATGGCTACACCTTC.

In this sample, this clone turned up once. CDR3 loop: CASSLRDSGWGVGNTIYF. The CDR3 DNA is TGTGCCAGCAGCTTGAGGGACTCAGGATGGGGAGTTGGAAACACCATATATTTT. V and J are TRBV5-4 and TRBJ1-3; maybe TRBD1 (5 bases). This CDR3 region has 18 residues. Trimming pared 1 base from V and 3 bases from J, leaving 20 bases between. Germline lookup yields CDR1 SGHNT and CDR2 YYREEE (reference sequence).

The chain recombines TRBV5-1 with TRBJ2-1, with TRBD1 as a possible D gene (5 bases). This CDR3 comprises 12 residues. The ends were cut back, 4 bases at V and 4 bases at J, with 6 bases in the middle. The germline V gene encodes CDR1 SGHRS and CDR2 YFSETQ. The CDR3 spells CASSAGYNEQFF. The CDR3 nucleotides read TGCGCCAGCAGCGCAGGGTACAATGAGCAGTTCTTC.

The V call is TRBV21-1, the J call TRBJ2-7; the table's D call, TRBD2, was not checked against the DNA. TRBV21-1 corresponds to a pseudogene. The CDR3 runs to 15 residues. CDR3 bases: TGTGCCAGCAGCGCCTGGATTAGGAGCTCCTACGAGCAGTACTTC. It translates to CASSAWIRSSYEQYF.

The chain employs TRBV9 and TRBJ2-7; the match to TRBD1 covers 11 bases. Germline V CDR1 and CDR2: SGDLS, YYNGEE. This CDR3 is 18 amino acids long. After removal of 4 bases from V and 2 bases from J, the junction contained 14 bases not matched to a gene. Here the CDR3 reads CASSPGTGGFFAPYEQYF. CDR3 in DNA: TGTGCCAGCAGCCCTGGGACAGGGGGATTTTTTGCCCCCTACGAGCAGTACTTC. The full variable domain, with the rest looked up from reference TRBV9 and TRBJ2-7, is DSGVTQTPKHLITATGQRVTLRCSPRSGDLSVYWYQQSLDQGLQFLIQYYNGEERAKGNILERFSAQQFPDLHSELNLSSLELGDSALYFCASSPGTGGFFAPYEQYFGPGTRLTVT.

The chain uses TRBV10-3 and TRBJ2-7; 7 bases are a match to TRBD1. Looked up from germline, CDR1 is ENHRY and CDR2 is SYGVKD. This CDR3 region has 14 residues. The V and J ends lost 6 bases and 6 bases, in that order; junction bases with no gene match: 11. In nucleotides, the CDR3 is TGTGCCATCAGATCCCGGGACAGTGGGAGCGAGCAGTACTTC. This codes for CAIRSRDSGSEQYF.

The rearrangement uses TRBV29-1 and TRBJ2-7, with a possible D match to TRBD1 (6 bases). This CDR3 is built from 14 residues. CDR1 is SQVTM and CDR2 is ANQGSEA in the germline V gene. The V end was cut by 4 bases, the J end by 2 bases, with 15 bases between. CDR3 in DNA: TGCAGCGTTGTTGGACAGACCCGAACCTACGAGCAGTACTTC. Protein sequence: CSVVGQTRTYEQYF.

The CDR3 DNA sequence: TGTGCCAGCAGCGTCCGGACAGATAGCAATCAGCCCCAGCATTTT. Protein product: CASSVRTDSNQPQHF. The genes are TRBV27 and TRBJ1-5, with D possibly matching TRBD1 (6 bases). Germline V CDR1 and CDR2: MNHEY, SMNVEV (reference sequence). The CDR3 contains 15 residues. The V gene lost 6 bases and the J gene lost 0 bases, with 12 bases spanning the gap.

J is TRBJ1-5 and V is TRBV4-1, with a weak D call TRBD1 (5 bases). V gave up 0 bases and J gave up 5 bases, with 14 bases separating them. Germline CDR1 and CDR2: MGHRA and YSYEKL. The CDR3 totals 16 residues. The DNA for the CDR3 is TGCGCCAGCAGCCAAGACGTAGGGGCATCATATCAGCCCCAGCATTTT. Protein sequence: CASSQDVGASYQPQHF.

The J gene is TRBJ2-4, the V gene TRBV11-2; perhaps TRBD1 as D (6 bases). The germline gives CDR1 SGHAT, CDR2 FQNNGV. The V gene lost 3 bases and the J gene lost 6 bases, with 15 bases spanning the gap. There are 15 residues in the CDR3. The DNA for the CDR3 is TGTGCCAGCAGCTTCAAACAGGGACGCGGAAACATTCAGTACTTC. This sequence encodes CASSFKQGRGNIQYF.

This clone has a handful of counts. The chain couples TRBV30 to TRBJ1-6, with D tentatively TRBD1 (5 bases). The CDR3 contains 14 residues. The V gene's germline CDR1 is GTSNPN and CDR2 SVGIG (reference sequence). Trimming removed 0 bases from V and 10 bases from J, with 13 bases in between. The CDR3 here is CAWSVPTGLSPLHF. In DNA form, the CDR3 reads TGTGCCTGGAGTGTACCCACAGGATTATCACCCCTCCACTTT.